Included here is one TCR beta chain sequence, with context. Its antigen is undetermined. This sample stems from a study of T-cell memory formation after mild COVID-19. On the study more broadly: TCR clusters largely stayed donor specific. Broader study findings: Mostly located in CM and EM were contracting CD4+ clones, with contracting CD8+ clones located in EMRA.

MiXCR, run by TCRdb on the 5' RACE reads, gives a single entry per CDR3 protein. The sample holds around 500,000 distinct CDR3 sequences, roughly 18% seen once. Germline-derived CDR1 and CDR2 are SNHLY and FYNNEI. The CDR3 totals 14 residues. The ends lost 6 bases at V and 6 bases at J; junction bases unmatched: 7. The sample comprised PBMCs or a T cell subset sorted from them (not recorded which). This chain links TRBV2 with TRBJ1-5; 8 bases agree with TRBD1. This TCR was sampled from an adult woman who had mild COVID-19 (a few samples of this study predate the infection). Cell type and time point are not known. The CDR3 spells CASRTGQGGQPQHF. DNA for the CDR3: TGTGCCAGCAGGACCGGACAGGGTGGTCAGCCCCAGCATTTT.